The 31 T cell receptor beta chains listed next were all sequenced from one sample in a study of T cell responses to AZD1222 COVID-19 vaccine (TCRdb year 2021). Library prep was done by the immunoSEQ multiplex PCR assay. TCRdb re-hosts the immuneACCESS table, in-frame sequences only. Its copies lack some clones; in the studies checked, an unresolved V gene accounts for under half of them, and the cause for the rest is not known. This sample is represented by some 150,000 clones; around 90% of them were singletons. Of the sample, about 3.3% is held by the ten largest clones. This specimen's time point label, per the study, means: about 28 days (+/-7) after the second vaccine dose. The specimen was peripheral blood, collected 28 days after the second AZD1222 dose. These receptors were collected from an adult who received the AZD1222 COVID-19 vaccine.

This sequence joins TRBV3-1 (or the pseudogene TRBV3-2) and TRBJ1-2; the D gene is possibly TRBD1 (5 bases). Germline V gene data show CDR1 as LGHDT and CDR2 as YNNKEL (reference sequence). This CDR3 is 16 amino acids long. V lost 2 bases to trimming and J lost 5 bases, with 18 bases between them. The CDR3 reads CASSQTQGHRNYGYTF. In DNA form, the CDR3 reads TGTGCCAGCAGCCAAACCCAAGGACATCGAAATTATGGCTACACCTTC.

This clone was counted a few times. The chain has TRBV6-5 and TRBJ2-5, with D perhaps matching TRBD2 (6 bases). This CDR3 comprises 13 residues. V lost 5 bases and J 5 bases, leaving 12 bases between the germline ends. Germline CDR1 reads MNHEY; CDR2 reads SVGAGI. The CDR3 sequence: CASSLTRTETQYF. The CDR3 bases are TGTGCCAGCAGTCTGACTAGGACGGAGACCCAGTACTTC.

V gene TRBV9 combines with J gene TRBJ2-3; 7 nucleotides agree with TRBD2. Trimming took 0 bases from V and 4 from J; bases not matched to a gene: 8. Germline CDR1 and CDR2: SGDLS and YYNGEE. The CDR3 extends over 16 amino acids. The CDR3 DNA is TGTGCCAGCAGCGTAGACGAGGGAGGGCCGTCAGATACGCAGTATTTT. It encodes CASSVDEGGPSDTQYF.

The CDR3 DNA sequence: TGTGCCAGCAGCCACACTACAGGTTATACCTACGAGCAGTACTTC. It is translated as CASSHTTGYTYEQYF. The chain combines TRBV28 with TRBJ2-7; possible D gene TRBD1, 5 bases. The length of the CDR3 is 15 residues. Germline CDR1 is MDHEN and CDR2 is SYDVKM. V gave up 6 bases and J gave up 2 bases, with 17 bases separating them.

This clone was found once. This chain uses TRBV5-5 with TRBJ2-7; 10 positions agree with TRBD2. The length of the CDR3 is 17 residues. V was clipped by 2 bases and J by 6 bases; unmatched bases: 14. Germline V gene lookup returns CDR1 SGHKS and CDR2 YYEKEE (reference sequence). DNA for the CDR3: TGTGCCAGCAGCTTTCGAGCGGGAGGGAACTGGGCTCGCGAGCAGTACTTC. It translates to CASSFRAGGNWAREQYF.

The V and J genes are TRBV19 and TRBJ2-3; either TRBD1 or TRBD2 may supply D (5 bases each). There are 14 residues in the CDR3. Germline V gene sequence: CDR1 LNHDA, CDR2 SQIVND (reference sequence). V lost 7 bases, J lost 8 bases, and 19 bases lay in between. The CDR3 sequence: CASKGRVDQGTQYF. CDR3 DNA: TGTGCCAGTAAGGGACGGGTAGACCAGGGTACGCAGTATTTT.

The V and J genes are TRBV7-8 and TRBJ2-7, with D uncertain. V lost 0 bases to trimming and J lost 3 bases, with 12 bases between them. The CDR3 is made up of 15 amino acids. Germline V gene sequence: CDR1 SGHVS, CDR2 FQNEAQ. The CDR3 nucleotides read TGTGCCAGCAGCTTAGCTATAGCCTCAAACTACGAGCAGTACTTC. It translates to CASSLAIASNYEQYF.

The chain couples TRBV7-2 to TRBJ2-2; perhaps TRBD2 as D (6 bases). Trimming cost V 4 bases and J 0 bases, with 12 bases left between them. The CDR3 spans 16 residues. Germline values: CDR1 SGHTA, CDR2 FQGNSA. The CDR3 protein is CASSSHSGTNTGELFF. The CDR3, as DNA: TGTGCCAGCAGCTCACATAGCGGAACGAACACCGGGGAGCTGTTTTTT.

The DNA of the CDR3 is TGTGCCAGCAGTGGCAGTGGGGTTTGGGGGGATACGCAGTATTTT. It codes for CASSGSGVWGDTQYF. The chain couples TRBV25-1 to TRBJ2-3, with D perhaps given as TRBD1 or TRBD2 (5 bases each). The germline V gene encodes CDR1 MGHDK and CDR2 SYGVNS. V dropped 4 bases and J dropped 6 bases, with 17 bases sitting between them. This CDR3 spans 15 amino acids.

The chain joins TRBV4-1 to TRBJ2-1, with 16 bases identical to TRBD2. Germline CDR1 is MGHRA and CDR2 is YSYEKL. The CDR3 totals 16 residues. Trimming cost V 1 base and J 9 bases; bases outside gene matches: 3. CDR3 amino acids: CASSQVGTSGRGEQFF. The CDR3 bases are TGCGCCAGCAGCCAAGTTGGGACTAGCGGGAGGGGTGAGCAGTTCTTC.

The genes are TRBV15 and TRBJ1-5; TRBD1 aligns across 11 bases. V lost 1 base, J lost 6 bases, and 2 bases stayed unmatched. The CDR3 loop spans 15 amino acids. The V gene's germline CDR1 is LNHNV and CDR2 YYDKDF (reference sequence). The CDR3 region is CATSRGGTGGQPQHF. CDR3 DNA sequence: TGTGCCACCAGCAGAGGTGGGACAGGGGGTCAGCCCCAGCATTTT.

This chain links TRBV5-1 with TRBJ2-3; D possibly corresponds to TRBD2 (6 bases). Germline assignment: CDR1 SGHRS and CDR2 YFSETQ. Trimming cost V 4 bases and J 2 bases, with 11 bases left between them. The CDR3 is 14 amino acids. For the CDR3, the DNA is TGCGCCAGCAGCGGTGCGGGGTTCACAGATACGCAGTATTTT. It encodes CASSGAGFTDTQYF.

The rearrangement uses TRBV19 and TRBJ2-3, with 7 positions matching TRBD2. The ends lost 1 base at V and 2 bases at J; junction bases unmatched: 6. CDR1 LNHDA and CDR2 SQIVND come from the germline V gene (reference sequence). This CDR3 spans 16 amino acids. The CDR3 DNA follows: TGTGCCAGTAGTATAGTTGGGGACTACTACACAGATACGCAGTATTTT. Its translation: CASSIVGDYYTDTQYF.

This chain connects TRBV5-8 to TRBJ2-2; D is possibly TRBD1 (6 bases). CDR3 length: 16 residues. Germline V gene lookup returns CDR1 SGHTS and CDR2 YDEGEE. Trimming cost V 2 bases and J 1 base, with 12 bases left between them. The CDR3 coding sequence is TGTGCCAGCAGCTTTCTCCAGGGGTGGAACACCGGGGAGCTGTTTTTT. This sequence encodes CASSFLQGWNTGELFF.

The rearrangement joins TRBV7-8 to TRBJ2-4, with D possibly TRBD2 on 7 matching bases. Looked up from germline, CDR1 is SGHVS and CDR2 is FQNEAQ. This CDR3 contains 17 residues. The V end was cut by 0 bases, the J end by 2 bases, with 14 bases between. CDR3 coding DNA: TGTGCCAGCAGCTTAGCTCTGGGGGGGGCAACCAAAAACATTCAGTACTTC. It specifies CASSLALGGATKNIQYF.

This clone was counted a single time. The V and J genes are TRBV11-2 and TRBJ2-7; 14 bases map to TRBD2. Germline CDR1 reads SGHAT; CDR2 reads FQNNGV. CDR3 size: 15 residues. Unmatched junction bases numbered 4, after V lost 5 bases and J lost 4 bases. CDR3 coding DNA: TGTGCCAGCAGCCCTCGGACTAGCGGGGGGTACGAGCAGTACTTC. Amino acids: CASSPRTSGGYEQYF.

As concerns this clone: Its ends do not fully match the called genes, so a read error is possible. The rearrangement links TRBV19 to TRBJ2-1; 8 nucleotides line up with TRBD1. The CDR3 totals 14 residues. CDR1 and CDR2 from the germline V gene are LNHDA and SQIVND (reference sequence). CDR3 sequence: CASNIQGVYNEQFF. As DNA, the CDR3 is TGTGCCAGTAATATACAGGGGGTCTACAATGAGCAGTTCTTC.

The chain is built from TRBV5-1 and TRBJ2-1; D not resolved. In germline, CDR1 is SGHRS, CDR2 YFSETQ. The germline V and J ends were trimmed by 4 bases and 2 bases, with 16 bases remaining between them. CDR3 size: 16 residues. The CDR3 reads CASSTTPPTAYNEQFF. DNA of the CDR3: TGCGCCAGCAGCACAACACCCCCTACGGCCTACAATGAGCAGTTCTTC.

The genes are TRBV6-5 and TRBJ1-1, with a tentative D call TRBD1 (5 bases). From germline, CDR1 is MNHEY and CDR2 SVGAGI. The V and J ends lost 2 bases and 3 bases respectively, with 7 bases between them. The CDR3 runs to 13 residues. The DNA for the CDR3 is TGTGCCAGCAGTTACCTGGGGGACACTGAAGCTTTCTTT. It encodes CASSYLGDTEAFF.

The rearrangement joins TRBV24-1 to TRBJ2-7, with a tentative D call TRBD1 (5 bases). The CDR3 loop spans 13 amino acids. Germline lookup yields CDR1 KGHDR and CDR2 SFDVKD. The V and J ends lost 4 bases and 6 bases respectively, with 12 bases between them. CDR3 protein: CATSDFPGIEQYF. The CDR3 DNA reads TGTGCCACCAGTGACTTCCCAGGGATCGAGCAGTACTTC.

The V gene is TRBV28, the J gene TRBJ2-6; a weak D match, TRBD1 (5 bases). Deletions cut 3 bases from V and 1 base from J, with 13 bases between. Germline CDR1 MDHEN, CDR2 SYDVKM. CDR3 length equals 17 residues. The CDR3, as DNA: TGTGCCAGCAGTTTGATCCGACAGTTTTCTGGGGCCAACGTCCTGACTTTC. Translating gives CASSLIRQFSGANVLTF.

This chain links TRBV27 with TRBJ2-3; 7 nucleotides agree with TRBD2. Unmatched junction bases numbered 6, after V lost 2 bases and J lost 4 bases. The germline V gene has CDR1 MNHEY and CDR2 SMNVEV (reference sequence). This CDR3 is 15 amino acids long. The CDR3 loop is CASSLLADSPDTQYF. The CDR3 nucleotides read TGTGCCAGCAGTTTACTAGCGGATTCTCCAGATACGCAGTATTTT.

The chain is built from TRBV5-1 and TRBJ2-7; D unclear. The CDR3 has 15 amino acids. Germline V gene data show CDR1 as SGHRS and CDR2 as YFSETQ. Between the trimmed V and J ends, which lost 4 bases and 2 bases, there was a span of 16 bases. CDR3 sequence reads: CASSRVARPTYEQYF. CDR3 bases: TGCGCCAGCAGCCGGGTGGCCAGGCCAACCTACGAGCAGTACTTC. The complete variable domain, with remaining parts taken from reference TRBV5-1 and TRBJ2-7, reads KAGVTQTPRYLIKTRGQQVTLSCSPISGHRSVSWYQQTPGQGLQFLFEYFSETQRNKGNFPGRFSGRQFSNSRSEMNVSTLELGDSALYLCASSRVARPTYEQYFGPGTRLTVT.

The chain is built from TRBV11-2 and TRBJ2-7; D is uncertain. Between the trimmed V and J ends, which lost 1 base and 5 bases, there was a span of 12 bases. The CDR3 contains 14 residues. The V gene's germline CDR1 is SGHAT and CDR2 FQNNGV. Here the CDR3 reads CASSLAAPRDEQYF. CDR3 in DNA: TGTGCCAGCAGCTTAGCAGCCCCTAGGGACGAGCAGTACTTC.

This CDR3 is CASGPGGAANEQYF. In DNA, the CDR3 is TGTGCCAGCGGCCCTGGGGGGGCGGCGAACGAGCAGTACTTC. V gene TRBV6-5 combines with J gene TRBJ2-7, with a tentative D call TRBD2 (7 bases). Deletions cut 8 bases from V and 5 bases from J, with 19 bases between. The CDR3 length is 14 residues. CDR1 MNHEY and CDR2 SVGAGI come from the germline V gene.

The V call is TRBV7-3, the J call TRBJ1-2; 8 positions match TRBD1. The CDR3 is 13 amino acids. V lost 3 bases to trimming and J lost 8 bases; unmatched junction nucleotides: 5. The germline CDR1 and CDR2 sequences are SGHTA and FQGTGA. As DNA, the CDR3 is TGTGCCAGCAGCTTCCGGACAGGGCGCGGCTACACCTTC. Residues: CASSFRTGRGYTF.

The genes are TRBV6-5 and TRBJ2-7; 10 positions agree with TRBD2. This CDR3 region has 16 residues. The germline V gene has CDR1 MNHEY and CDR2 SVGAGI. Trimming took 0 bases from V and 7 from J; bases not matched to a gene: 9. The CDR3 nucleotides read TGTGCCAGCAGTTACTCGACGACTAGCGGGTTTTGGGAGCAGTACTTC. It codes for CASSYSTTSGFWEQYF.

This clone was recorded once. The rearrangement uses TRBV30 and TRBJ2-2, with 7 bases lining up with TRBD2. CDR3 length equals 16 residues. Germline values: CDR1 GTSNPN, CDR2 SVGIG (reference sequence). Germline trimming cut 4 bases from V and 1 base from J; bases unmatched to any gene: 9. Here the CDR3 DNA reads TGTGCCTGGAACCCTCTAGCGGAGCGGAACACCGGGGAGCTGTTTTTT. Protein product: CAWNPLAERNTGELFF.

CDR3 sequence: CASSQERLAGGEQFF. The CDR3 nucleotides are TGCGCCAGCAGCCAAGAACGGCTAGCGGGAGGTGAGCAGTTCTTC. J is TRBJ2-1 and V is TRBV4-3; 11 nucleotides agree with TRBD2. Unmatched junction bases numbered 4, after V lost 0 bases and J lost 9 bases. Germline-derived CDR1 and CDR2 are LGHNA and YSLEER. The CDR3 covers 15 residues.

The J gene is TRBJ2-7, the V gene TRBV19; D could derive from TRBD1 or TRBD2 (5 bases each). The germline gives CDR1 LNHDA, CDR2 SQIVND (reference sequence). Trimming left V 5 bases short and J 3 bases short, with 23 bases between. The CDR3 extends over 17 amino acids. The CDR3 loop is CASSPQRTGQGLYEQYF. The CDR3 DNA reads as TGTGCCAGTAGTCCACAACGGACGGGGCAGGGCCTCTACGAGCAGTACTTC.

This sequence joins TRBV3-1 (or the pseudogene TRBV3-2) and TRBJ2-2, with 11 bases lining up with TRBD2. The CDR3 spans 17 residues. Germline lookup yields CDR1 LGHDT and CDR2 YNNKEL (reference sequence). Trimming took 1 base from V and 8 from J; bases not matched to a gene: 9. CDR3 nucleotide sequence: TGTGCCAGCAGCCAAGTGGTCACTAGCGGGAGTATAGGGGAGCTGTTTTTT. Protein product: CASSQVVTSGSIGELFF.